The clone carrying this T cell receptor beta chain was seen only once. Its target is unknown. The data belong to a study of cytomegalovirus exposure and HLA in healthy donors. Looking at the study overall: Earlier findings included some 100 million unique TCR beta sequences obtained from around 180 million T cells.

Vbeta (60) and Jbeta (13) primers were used in the PCR. Measured with immunoSEQ multiplex PCR; TCRdb has only the in-frame clones, and not every one. Here the sample spans 100,000 to 140,000 clones, about 80% being singletons. This CDR3 spans 17 amino acids. V shed 3 bases, J shed 4 bases, and the junction held 14 bases outside the gene matches. Germline CDR1 and CDR2: GTSNPN and SVGIG (reference sequence). Whole-study findings and limits: TCR beta chain V- and J-gene trimming was linked, in a later analysis, to a missense variant in DCLRE1C. Later analysis indicated greater clonal expansion among HLA-associated TCR beta chains than among equally common other chains. Another analysis was done later, and it associated more than 15,000 TCR beta sequences with HLA alleles at 0.05 false discovery rate.

The sample taken for sequencing was PBMCs. The sequence was collected from a man aged 30-40 years in good health and CMV-seronegative. The rearrangement uses TRBV30 and TRBJ1-3; 8 bases align to TRBD1. CDR3 region: CAWRDRLSRGLGNTIYF. The CDR3 region has the DNA TGTGCCTGGAGGGACCGACTCTCCAGGGGGCTCGGAAACACCATATATTTT. Complete variable domain (other parts from reference TRBV30 and TRBJ1-3): SQTIHQWPATLVQPVGSPLSLECTVEGTSNPNLYWYRQAAGRGLQLLFYSVGIGQISSEVPQNLSASRPQDRQFILSSKKLLLSDSGFYLCAWRDRLSRGLGNTIYFGEGSWLTVV.